Presented here are 21 T cell receptor beta chains from one specimen sequenced in a study of CDR3 diversity in severe acne. TCRdb re-called the PCR reads with MiXCR, one entry per CDR3 protein. The sample contains around 94,000 distinct CDR3 sequences, 51% of which appear only once. The sample taken for sequencing was blood. The source of these receptors is a male donor with acne.

V is TRBV20-1 and J is TRBJ2-5; D call uncertain. The CDR3 length is 13 residues. V gave up 6 bases and J gave up 1 base, with 12 bases separating them. The germline gives CDR1 DFQATT, CDR2 SNEGSKA (reference sequence). CDR3 protein: CSAWPYGQETQYF. Written as DNA, the CDR3 is TGCAGTGCGTGGCCATACGGCCAAGAGACCCAGTACTTC.

This clonotype was seen at least ten times. The chain is built from TRBV4-3 and TRBJ2-7; D not certain. The CDR3 extends over 15 amino acids. Trimming shortened V by 4 bases and J by 2 bases, and 15 bases separated the two germline ends. CDR1 LGHNA and CDR2 YSLEER come from the germline V gene. The CDR3 is CASSPSLERAYEQYF. DNA for the CDR3: TGCGCCAGCAGCCCCTCCTTAGAAAGGGCCTACGAGCAGTACTTC.

This clonotype appeared a single time. This sequence joins TRBV20-1 and TRBJ2-5; 13 bases line up with TRBD2. Germline V gene lookup returns CDR1 DFQATT and CDR2 SNEGSKA (reference sequence). The CDR3 has 16 amino acids. The junction had 8 bases not matched to a gene; V was cut back by 2 bases and J by 5 bases. CDR3 protein: CSARSGLAGLQETQYF. Written as DNA, the CDR3 is TGCAGTGCTAGATCGGGACTAGCGGGGCTGCAGGAGACCCAGTACTTC.

V is TRBV10-3 and J is TRBJ1-6; D is undetermined. Germline CDR1 reads ENHRY; CDR2 reads SYGVKD. Trimming took off 3 bases at V and 9 bases at J, with 3 bases between the two ends. This CDR3 contains 11 residues. The CDR3 DNA reads TGTGCCATCAGTGACGGTTCACCCCTCCACTTT. It yields the protein CAISDGSPLHF.

V gene TRBV12-3 or TRBV12-4 combines with J gene TRBJ2-7; no clear D. V lost 5 bases and J 7 bases, leaving 15 bases between the germline ends. The CDR3 is 13 amino acids. CDR3 sequence reads: CASSLMEEWEQYF. In nucleotides, the CDR3 is TGTGCCAGCAGTCTGATGGAAGAGTGGGAGCAGTACTTC.

V usage is TRBV7-6 and J usage is TRBJ2-5; TRBD2 matches 11 bases. The CDR3 has 14 amino acids. In germline, CDR1 is SGHVS, CDR2 FNYEAQ. J was trimmed by 5 bases and V by 5 bases; bases with no gene match: 4. The DNA of the CDR3 is TGTGCCAGCAGCCGACTAGCGGGAAGCGAGACCCAGTACTTC. Amino acid sequence: CASSRLAGSETQYF.

V and J are TRBV20-1 and TRBJ2-1, with a possible D match to TRBD1 (6 bases). V was trimmed by 0 bases and J by 11 bases, leaving 11 bases between them. Germline-derived CDR1 and CDR2 are DFQATT and SNEGSKA (reference sequence). This CDR3 spans 12 amino acids. DNA of the CDR3: TGCAGTGCTAGAGATCAGTGGGGGCAGCAGTTCTTC. This gives the protein CSARDQWGQQFF.

With respect to this clonotype: A much bigger clone sits one base away, suggesting this may be a read error. The rearrangement links TRBV7-9 to TRBJ1-1; D perhaps matches TRBD1 (5 bases). With 1 base removed from V and 11 bases from J, the gap between germline ends came to 11 bases. Germline V CDR1 and CDR2: SEHNR, FQNEAQ (reference sequence). CDR3 size: 12 residues. The CDR3 protein is CASSLDGGGAFF. In nucleotides, the CDR3 is TGTGCCAGCAGCTTAGATGGGGGGGGGGCTTTCTTT.

This clonotype was observed a few times. This chain links TRBV10-1 with TRBJ2-2; 11 bases align to TRBD2. There are 13 residues in the CDR3. Trimming removed 8 bases from V and 6 bases from J; junction bases left unmatched: 2. Germline V gene data show CDR1 as WNHNN and CDR2 as SYGVQD (reference sequence). CDR3 sequence: CASSGLAAGELFF. The CDR3 DNA reads TGCGCCAGCTCGGGACTAGCGGCCGGGGAGCTGTTTTTT.

The V and J genes are TRBV9 and TRBJ1-1, with 7 nucleotides matching TRBD1. CDR3 length equals 14 residues. Germline CDR1 SGDLS, CDR2 YYNGEE. V lost 1 base, J lost 10 bases, and 10 bases stayed unmatched. CDR3 amino acids: CASSVLEGAPGAFF. The CDR3 bases are TGTGCCAGCAGCGTATTGGAGGGGGCGCCGGGAGCTTTCTTT. Drawing the rest from reference TRBV9 and TRBJ1-1, the complete variable domain is DSGVTQTPKHLITATGQRVTLRCSPRSGDLSVYWYQQSLDQGLQFLIQYYNGEERAKGNILERFSAQQFPDLHSELNLSSLELGDSALYFCASSVLEGAPGAFFGQGTRLTVV.

The CDR3 nucleotides read TGTGCCAGCAGCCCCTCGGACCTAGGGGAGTATGGCTACACCTTC. Protein product: CASSPSDLGEYGYTF. The chain carries TRBV7-9 and TRBJ1-2; tentative D call: TRBD1 (5 bases). The V gene lost 5 bases and the J gene lost 5 bases, with 18 bases spanning the gap. CDR3 length: 15 residues. The germline CDR1 and CDR2 sequences are SEHNR and FQNEAQ (reference sequence). The variable domain in full, with the rest retrieved from reference TRBV7-9 and TRBJ1-2, is DTGVSQNPRHKITKRGQNVTFRCDPISEHNRLYWYRQTLGQGPEFLTYFQNEAQLEKSRLLSDRFSAERPKGSFSTLEIQRTEQGDSAMYLCASSPSDLGEYGYTFGSGTRLTVV.

V gene TRBV7-9 combines with J gene TRBJ2-7, with TRBD2 identical over 12 bases. After removal of 6 bases from V and 4 bases from J, the junction contained 13 bases not matched to a gene. Germline V gives CDR1 SEHNR, CDR2 FQNEAQ (reference sequence). The CDR3 has 17 residues. Here the CDR3 DNA reads TGTGCCAGCAGTCAAGCGGTATCGGGACTAGCGGGTTACGAGCAGTACTTC. Amino acid sequence: CASSQAVSGLAGYEQYF.

The table lists this clonotype with a few counts. This CDR3 reads CASSIGGGENTGELFF. In DNA form, the CDR3 reads TGTGCCAGCAGCATAGGGGGGGGAGAGAACACCGGGGAGCTGTTTTTT. The V and J genes are TRBV11-1 and TRBJ2-2; TRBD2 is a possible D gene (7 bases). The CDR3 extends over 16 amino acids. V was pared by 5 bases and J by 1 base, with 14 bases between. Germline V CDR1 and CDR2: SGHAT, FQDESV (reference sequence).

The chain employs TRBV15 and TRBJ2-5; D remains unclear. The CDR3 totals 12 residues. V gave up 0 bases and J gave up 7 bases, with 6 bases separating them. The germline V gene has CDR1 LNHNV and CDR2 YYDKDF (reference sequence). This CDR3 is CATSRDVGTQYF. In nucleotides, the CDR3 is TGTGCCACCAGCAGAGATGTCGGGACCCAGTACTTC.

This clonotype was counted only a few times. The chain is built from TRBV9 and TRBJ2-1; no firm D call. The germline V gene encodes CDR1 SGDLS and CDR2 YYNGEE. The CDR3 is 15 amino acids. With 0 bases removed from V and 2 bases from J, the gap between germline ends came to 9 bases. As DNA, the CDR3 is TGTGCCAGCAGCGTAGATGGGCGCCCCTACAATGAGCAGTTCTTC. Translating it yields CASSVDGRPYNEQFF.

As concerns this clonotype: The junction does not match germline at one end; this may be a read error. The chain recombines TRBV6-4 with TRBJ1-3; D call uncertain. CDR1 and CDR2 (germline): MRHNA, SNTAGT. The CDR3 is 15 amino acids. CDR3 protein: CASSAGPEPGNTLYF. CDR3 coding DNA: TGTGCCAGCAGTGCCGGGCCAGAGCCTGGAAACACCTTATATTTT.

The rearrangement links TRBV2 to TRBJ1-6; D remains ambiguous. The CDR3 is 13 residues long. The germline CDR1 and CDR2 sequences are SNHLY and FYNNEI. The ends were cut back, 6 bases at V and 7 bases at J, with 10 bases in the middle. DNA for the CDR3: TGTGCCAGCAGAGACTTATGGAATTCACCCCTCCACTTT. It translates to CASRDLWNSPLHF.

The J gene is TRBJ2-7, the V gene TRBV9, with TRBD1 identical over 7 bases. Looked up from germline, CDR1 is SGDLS and CDR2 is YYNGEE. The length of the CDR3 is 16 residues. Trimming removed 0 bases from V and 9 bases from J; junction bases left unmatched: 15. CDR3 loop: CASSVEGDSRINTQYV. DNA of the CDR3: TGTGCCAGCAGCGTAGAGGGGGACAGCAGAATCAATACGCAGTACGTC.

DNA of the CDR3: TGTGCCAGCAGCCACCCGACAGGGGACGGCTACACCTTC. The encoded protein is CASSHPTGDGYTF. The J gene is TRBJ1-2, the V gene TRBV12-3 or TRBV12-4; 8 bases line up with TRBD1. After removal of 6 bases from V and 8 bases from J, the junction contained 8 bases not matched to a gene. The CDR3 runs to 13 residues.

This chain links TRBV7-2 with TRBJ1-2; 10 positions agree with TRBD1. CDR1 is SGHTA and CDR2 is FQGNSA in the germline V gene. The CDR3 contains 17 residues. V dropped 3 bases and J dropped 7; count of bases not matched to a gene: 14. CDR3 residues: CASSFLAAGQGLSGYTF. The CDR3 DNA sequence: TGTGCCAGCAGCTTCCTGGCCGCGGGACAGGGGCTTTCTGGCTACACCTTC.

As concerns this clonotype: Because it lacks the conserved phenylalanine or tryptophan at the end, this CDR3 is likely a read error. The V call is TRBV10-1, the J call TRBJ2-5; tentative D call: TRBD2 (6 bases). The germline gives CDR1 WNHNN, CDR2 SYGVQD (reference sequence). The CDR3 has 13 residues. V was pared by 3 bases and J by 5 bases, with 10 bases between. This CDR3 is CASSDTRDETQYV. CDR3 nucleotides: TGCGCCAGCAGTGATACGCGGGATGAGACCCAGTACGTC.